A selection of T cell receptor beta chains follows, all from one sample in a study of Ad26.COV2.S vaccination and SARS-CoV-2 variants. Using immunoSEQ multiplex PCR, the repertoire was profiled, and TCRdb retains in-frame clones only, with some absent. This sample yields fewer than 300,000 clones, of which around 87% are seen a single time; around 3.5% belongs to the top ten. The sequenced sample was peripheral blood, obtained in a trial of Ad26.COV2.S vaccine versus placebo. These receptors were taken from a person aged 18-65 years who received the Ad26.COV2.S COVID-19 vaccine or a placebo. Each CDR3 is given with its conserved first and last residue. Each record gives: J gene, clone size, D gene, V gene, CDR3 protein, CDR3 DNA. The D gene is left open where the match is weak. A clone size is listed for some rows: how often the clone was seen (once, few, many), or a class if it is expanded.

TRBJ2-7,NA,TRBD1,TRBV11-2,CASSLDRGYEQYF,TGTGCCAGCAGCCTTGACAGGGGCTACGAGCAGTACTTC
TRBJ2-1,NA,TRBD1,TRBV24-1,CATSDRVKGAGEQFF,TGTGCCACCAGTGACCGGGTGAAGGGGGCGGGTGAGCAGTTCTTC
TRBJ2-5,NA,NA,TRBV21-1,CASSKERTQETQYF,TGTGCCAGCAGCAAAGAACGGACCCAAGAGACCCAGTACTTC
TRBJ2-3,NA,NA,TRBV28,CASRTGAADTQYF,TGTGCCAGCAGAACCGGAGCTGCAGATACGCAGTATTTT
TRBJ1-2,NA,NA,TRBV30,CAWSVPVSHLRDGYTF,TGTGCCTGGAGTGTACCGGTCTCCCACTTGAGGGATGGCTACACCTTC
TRBJ2-5,NA,TRBD2,TRBV30,CAWKLAGTVQETQYF,TGTGCCTGGAAACTAGCGGGGACTGTACAAGAGACCCAGTACTTC
TRBJ2-1,NA,NA,TRBV6-5,CASIPWRSSYNEQFF,TGTGCCAGCATCCCCTGGCGGAGCTCCTACAATGAGCAGTTCTTC
TRBJ1-1,NA,NA,TRBV18,CASSPIRGQNTEAFF,TGTGCCAGCTCACCAATCCGGGGCCAGAACACTGAAGCTTTCTTT
TRBJ2-1,few,TRBD2,TRBV5-1,CASSLAPLSAGGPGEQFF,TGCGCCAGCAGCTTGGCCCCCCTGTCAGCGGGGGGGCCGGGTGAGCAGTTCTTC
TRBJ2-1,once,TRBD2,TRBV2,CASSSTSGRGEQFF,TGTGCCAGCAGTTCGACTAGCGGGAGAGGTGAGCAGTTCTTC
TRBJ1-5,few,NA,TRBV19,CASSIAVGGYQPQHF,TGTGCCAGTAGTATAGCGGTAGGAGGCTATCAGCCCCAGCATTTT
TRBJ2-3,NA,TRBD1,TRBV6-6,CASRRQGGGDTQYF,TGTGCCAGCAGACGACAGGGCGGAGGAGATACGCAGTATTTT
TRBJ2-3,NA,NA,TRBV10-3,CAISEWGSTDTQYF,TGTGCCATCAGTGAGTGGGGTAGCACAGATACGCAGTATTTT
TRBJ2-3,NA,NA,TRBV10-3,CATLLGAGDTQYF,TGTGCCACCCTTTTGGGGGCGGGAGATACGCAGTATTTT
TRBJ2-5,NA,TRBD1,TRBV7-9,CASSLGQGVGAETQYF,TGTGCCAGCAGCTTAGGACAGGGAGTAGGGGCAGAGACCCAGTACTTC
TRBJ2-7,few,NA,TRBV2,CASTRQISYEQYF,TGTGCCAGCACCCGACAGATATCCTACGAGCAGTACTTC
TRBJ2-7,NA,NA,TRBV18,CASSRGLGNEQYF,TGTGCCAGCTCACGGGGTTTGGGCAACGAGCAGTACTTC
TRBJ2-7,NA,TRBD2,TRBV4-3,CASSPGTSGGAYEQYF,TGCGCCAGCAGCCCAGGGACTAGCGGGGGGGCCTACGAGCAGTACTTC
TRBJ2-5,once,NA,TRBV7-9,CASSFQDQETQYF,TGTGCCAGCAGCTTTCAGGACCAAGAGACCCAGTACTTC
TRBJ2-3,NA,TRBD2,TRBV6-5,CASRGPLAGTDTQYF,TGTGCCAGCCGGGGGCCACTAGCGGGCACAGATACGCAGTATTTT
TRBJ2-6,NA,NA,TRBV2,CASSEGWSSGANVLTF,TGTGCCAGCAGTGAGGGTTGGAGCTCTGGGGCCAACGTCCTGACTTTC
TRBJ2-7,NA,NA,TRBV28,CASTQGARATYEQYF,TGTGCCAGCACCCAGGGCGCAAGAGCTACCTACGAGCAGTACTTC
TRBJ1-1,NA,NA,TRBV29-1,CSVMAMNTEAFF,TGCAGCGTTATGGCCATGAACACTGAAGCTTTCTTT
TRBJ1-2,NA,NA,TRBV27,CASSLSAGEGLGAYGYTF,TGTGCCAGCAGTTTATCGGCAGGGGAGGGCCTAGGGGCCTATGGCTACACCTTC
TRBJ2-7,NA,NA,TRBV5-8,CASSLWLISYEQYF,TGTGCCAGCAGCTTGTGGCTTATCTCCTACGAGCAGTACTTC
TRBJ1-2,NA,TRBD1,TRBV5-6,CASREDRVLGNYGYTF,TGTGCCAGCAGGGAGGACAGGGTGTTGGGAAACTATGGCTACACCTTC
TRBJ1-5,NA,TRBD1,TRBV30,CAWGTGVINQPQHF,TGTGCCTGGGGGACAGGGGTTATCAATCAGCCCCAGCATTTT
TRBJ1-4,NA,TRBD1,TRBV5-1,CASSPGQGREKLFF,TGCGCCAGCAGCCCGGGACAGGGTCGGGAAAAACTGTTTTTT
TRBJ2-7,NA,NA,TRBV19,CASSIKGGSSYEQYF,TGTGCCAGTAGTATAAAAGGGGGGAGCTCCTACGAGCAGTACTTC
TRBJ1-2,NA,NA,TRBV12-3/TRBV12-4,CASSLRRSDGYTF,TGTGCCAGCAGTTTACGGAGATCGGATGGCTACACCTTC
TRBJ2-2,NA,TRBD2,TRBV7-2,CASSLLSGGAGELFF,TGTGCCAGCAGCTTACTCAGCGGGGGAGCCGGGGAGCTGTTTTTT
TRBJ2-1,NA,NA,TRBV5-1,CASSPGTLDNEQFF,TGCGCCAGCAGCCCGGGGACTCTCGACAATGAGCAGTTCTTC
TRBJ1-3,NA,NA,TRBV19,CASSTTSGLGNTIYF,TGTGCCAGTAGTACGACGTCGGGGCTGGGAAACACCATATATTTT
TRBJ1-2,once,NA,TRBV7-2,CASSLGQANNYGYTF,TGTGCCAGCAGCTTAGGGCAGGCCAATAACTATGGCTACACCTTC
TRBJ2-5,NA,NA,TRBV7-9,CASSLETQYF,TGTGCCAGCAGCTTAGAGACCCAGTACTTC
TRBJ1-6,NA,TRBD1,TRBV28,CASSPSTGVNSPLHF,TGTGCCAGCAGTCCTAGCACAGGGGTTAATTCACCCCTCCACTTT
TRBJ2-2,NA,NA,TRBV7-2,CASSFMGIANTGELFF,TGTGCCAGCAGCTTTATGGGCATCGCGAACACCGGGGAGCTGTTTTTT
TRBJ2-4,NA,NA,TRBV6-1,CASSEPGHGGFIQYF,TGTGCCAGCAGTGAACCGGGACACGGTGGATTCATTCAGTACTTC
TRBJ2-1,NA,NA,TRBV5-1,CASSLRPKVSYNEQFF,TGCGCCAGCAGCTTGCGGCCCAAGGTCTCCTACAATGAGCAGTTCTTC
TRBJ2-5,few,NA,TRBV28,CASRGPAQGSQYF,TGTGCCAGCAGAGGGCCGGCTCAAGGGTCCCAGTACTTC
TRBJ2-1,NA,TRBD2,TRBV5-1,CASSPRGSGGREQFF,TGCGCCAGCAGCCCCCGGGGTAGCGGGGGGCGTGAGCAGTTCTTC
TRBJ1-1,NA,TRBD1,TRBV29-1,CSAHQGARATEAFF,TGCAGCGCGCATCAGGGGGCTCGTGCCACTGAAGCTTTCTTT
TRBJ1-5,NA,NA,TRBV4-1,CASSRGRDSNQPQHF,TGCGCCAGCAGCCGAGGCAGGGATAGCAATCAGCCCCAGCATTTT
TRBJ2-1,NA,NA,TRBV6-5,CASRRGARSYNEQFF,TGTGCCAGCAGACGAGGGGCGAGATCCTACAATGAGCAGTTCTTC
TRBJ1-1,NA,TRBD1,TRBV7-8,CASSRTGLRNTEAFF,TGTGCCAGCAGCCGGACAGGGCTGCGGAACACTGAAGCTTTCTTT
TRBJ2-5,NA,TRBD2,TRBV19,CASSWLAGSQETQYF,TGTGCCAGTAGCTGGCTAGCGGGGAGTCAAGAGACCCAGTACTTC
TRBJ1-5,once,NA,TRBV27,CASRKLGYNQPQHF,TGTGCCAGCAGAAAACTAGGATACAATCAGCCCCAGCATTTT
TRBJ1-6,NA,NA,TRBV7-2,CASSSRGSSPLHF,TGTGCCAGCAGCTCCCGTGGGAGTTCACCCCTCCACTTT
TRBJ2-7,few,NA,TRBV7-9,CASSLSYEQYF,TGTGCCAGCAGCTTAAGCTACGAGCAGTACTTC
TRBJ2-7,NA,TRBD2,TRBV7-8,CASSLGNSGAAYEQYF,TGTGCCAGCAGCTTAGGAAATAGCGGGGCCGCCTACGAGCAGTACTTC
TRBJ2-2,few,TRBD2,TRBV7-3,CASSSTSGGGGGELFF,TGTGCCAGCAGCTCCACTAGCGGGGGCGGCGGCGGGGAGCTGTTTTTT